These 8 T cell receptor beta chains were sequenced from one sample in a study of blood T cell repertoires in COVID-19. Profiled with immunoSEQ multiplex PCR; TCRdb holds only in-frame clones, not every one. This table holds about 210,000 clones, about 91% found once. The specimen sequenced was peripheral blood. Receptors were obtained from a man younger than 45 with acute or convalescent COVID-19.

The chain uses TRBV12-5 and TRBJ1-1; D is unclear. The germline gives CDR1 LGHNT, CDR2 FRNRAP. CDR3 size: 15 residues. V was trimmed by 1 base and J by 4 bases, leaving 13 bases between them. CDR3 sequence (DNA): TGTGCTAGTGGTTTGGCCCTGACACCGAGCACTGAAGCTTTCTTT. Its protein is CASGLALTPSTEAFF. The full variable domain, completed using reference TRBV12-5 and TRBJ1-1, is DARVTQTPRHKVTEMGQEVTMRCQPILGHNTVFWYRQTMMQGLELLAYFRNRAPLDDSGMPKDRFSAEMPDATLATLKIQPSEPRDSAVYFCASGLALTPSTEAFFGQGTRLTVV.

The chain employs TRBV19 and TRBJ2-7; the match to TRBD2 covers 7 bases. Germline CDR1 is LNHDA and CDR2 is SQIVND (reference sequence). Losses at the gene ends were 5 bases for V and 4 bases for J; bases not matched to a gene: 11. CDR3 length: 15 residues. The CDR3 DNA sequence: TGTGCCAGTAGTGCCCGAGGACTAGATCGGTACGAGCAGTACTTC. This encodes CASSARGLDRYEQYF.

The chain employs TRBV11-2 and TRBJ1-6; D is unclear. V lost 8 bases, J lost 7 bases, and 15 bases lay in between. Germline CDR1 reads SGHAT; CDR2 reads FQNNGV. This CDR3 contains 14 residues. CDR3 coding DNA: TGTGCCAGCGCGGCGGGAACCGACAATTCACCCCTCCACTTT. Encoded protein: CASAAGTDNSPLHF.

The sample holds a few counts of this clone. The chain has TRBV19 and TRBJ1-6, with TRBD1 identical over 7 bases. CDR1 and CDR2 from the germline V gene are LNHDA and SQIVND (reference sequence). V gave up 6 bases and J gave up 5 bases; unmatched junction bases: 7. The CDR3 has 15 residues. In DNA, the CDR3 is TGTGCCAGTAGGGGGGCCAGGGGGAATAATTCACCCCTCCACTTT. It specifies CASRGARGNNSPLHF.

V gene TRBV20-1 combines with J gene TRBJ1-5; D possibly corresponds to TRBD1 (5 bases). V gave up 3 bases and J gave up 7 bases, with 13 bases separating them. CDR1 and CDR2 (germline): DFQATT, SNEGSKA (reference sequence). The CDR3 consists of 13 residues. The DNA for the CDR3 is TGCAGTGCTAGTCAGGGTTTGAGACAGCCCCAGCATTTT. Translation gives CSASQGLRQPQHF.

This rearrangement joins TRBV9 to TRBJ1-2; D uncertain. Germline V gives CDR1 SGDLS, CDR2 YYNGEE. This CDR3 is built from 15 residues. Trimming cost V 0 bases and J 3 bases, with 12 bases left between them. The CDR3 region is CASSVDGTADYGYTF. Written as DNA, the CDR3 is TGTGCCAGCAGCGTAGACGGTACAGCAGACTATGGCTACACCTTC.

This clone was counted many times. CDR3 in amino acids: CASSIVPGLMYYNEQFF. CDR3 sequence (DNA): TGTGCCAGTAGTATAGTTCCGGGACTAATGTACTACAATGAGCAGTTCTTC. The J gene is TRBJ2-1, the V gene TRBV19, with 7 bases that match TRBD2. The length of the CDR3 is 17 residues. V lost 1 base to trimming and J lost 3 bases; unmatched junction nucleotides: 9. Germline CDR1 LNHDA, CDR2 SQIVND (reference sequence).

The CDR3 DNA reads as TGCAGCGTTGAGTCCGGGACAGGGACGTACGAGCAGTACTTC. Amino acid sequence: CSVESGTGTYEQYF. The gene calls are TRBV29-1 and TRBJ2-7, with 9 bases that match TRBD1. J was trimmed by 4 bases and V by 3 bases; bases with no gene match: 7. The CDR3 runs to 14 residues. Germline V gene data show CDR1 as SQVTM and CDR2 as ANQGSEA.